This T cell receptor (beta chain) stems from a study of blood T cells in healthy people across ages. In the study overall: Every two T cells gave about one barcoded beta molecule via template switching. Study observations and caveats: Considered underestimates were the diversity estimates obtained from one million T cells. The recorded TCR beta diversity per million T cells decreased in a roughly linear manner with age.

Of note for this clonotype: Antigen specificity is unknown.

The use of a sample-barcoded 5' primer and a J-beta primer mix characterized a second PCR of roughly 6 to 11 cycles. One entry per CDR3 protein, called by TCRdb with MiXCR from the 5' RACE reads. The data show 650,000 to 1,000,000 distinct CDR3 sequences, roughly 46% seen once. All donors came from Russia, were Caucasian and healthy, and spanned ages roughly 6 to 100. This TCR was recovered from an elderly man in good health. The sequencing input was blood.

Here the CDR3 DNA reads TGCGCCAGCAGCTTTCAGACAGGACAAGAGACCCAGTACTTC. This codes for CASSFQTGQETQYF. The chain employs TRBV5-1 and TRBJ2-5, with D perhaps TRBD1 (6 bases). Germline CDR1 and CDR2: SGHRS and YFSETQ. Trimming pared 2 bases from V and 2 bases from J, leaving 10 bases between. This CDR3 comprises 14 residues.